This T cell receptor beta chain comes out of a study of T-cell reconstitution after alpha-beta-depleted transplantation in children. During its preparation, the TCRbeta library received unique molecular identifiers. TCRdb processed the PCR reads anew with MiXCR; each CDR3 protein has one entry. This sample has a few hundred thousand distinct CDR3 sequences, with 10% found just once. This clonotype was seen at least ten times. The clonotype originates from a human donor who donated a stem cell graft to a child with acute lymphoblastic leukemia. The sample here was PBMCs from the stem cell graft donor, taken from the stem cell graft.

Here the CDR3 reads CASSLSGTGVEKLFF. In DNA form, the CDR3 reads TGTGCCAGCAGCTTGTCCGGGACAGGGGTTGAAAAACTGTTTTTT. This chain uses TRBV7-2 with TRBJ1-4, with TRBD1 matching 10 bases. This CDR3 has 15 amino acids. The germline CDR1 and CDR2 sequences are SGHTA and FQGNSA. V lost 3 bases, J lost 7 bases, and 5 bases stayed unmatched.